This T cell receptor beta chain was sequenced for a study of cytomegalovirus exposure and HLA in healthy donors. About the study: Of the donors genotyped, 398 in all, over 80% fell in the Caucasian-associated ancestry cluster.

Sampled while nominally healthy, donors likely had unrecorded immune exposures. This PCR relied on a set of 60 Vbeta primers and 13 Jbeta primers. Per the original methods: Roughly 73 million unique TCR beta chains, roughly 11 million of them shared, were counted by a later analysis. Assay: immunoSEQ multiplex PCR; the TCRdb copy retains only in-frame clones and omits some. That table is the source of V, J and clone size, and D and trimming were worked out from the DNA. This table has more than 95,000 clones, 81% appearing once. The receptor comes from a woman under 40 in good health and CMV-seronegative. Sequences were obtained from PBMCs.

The CDR3 is CASSTGGQALEAFF. For the CDR3, the DNA is TGTGCCAGCAGCACAGGGGGTCAGGCCCTTGAAGCTTTCTTT. The genes are TRBV7-9 and TRBJ1-1; 8 positions match TRBD1. The junction had 9 bases not matched to a gene; V was cut back by 5 bases and J by 7 bases. Germline CDR1 and CDR2: SEHNR and FQNEAQ (reference sequence). There are 14 residues in the CDR3.